This T cell receptor beta chain was identified in a study of blood T cell repertoires in COVID-19. About the study: Nucleic acid was either cDNA or gDNA, and it came from T cells, B-cell-depleted T cells, or PBMCs.

This table comes from immunoSEQ multiplex PCR, and its TCRdb copy is limited to in-frame clones, with some not included. The data show some 200,000 clones, with under 85% seen just once and roughly 7.6% held by the top ten. Enrollment of patients from Seattle took place during active infection, with longitudinal follow-up. V gave up 4 bases and J gave up 6 bases; unmatched junction bases: 6. Germline V gene data show CDR1 as LGHDT and CDR2 as YNNKEL (reference sequence). This CDR3 comprises 14 residues. This rearrangement joins TRBV3-1 (or the pseudogene TRBV3-2) to TRBJ2-3; 8 bases map to TRBD2. The source is a woman of 80 years or more with COVID-19, enrolled during active disease. Sequencing was carried out using peripheral blood. The DNA of the CDR3 is TGTGCCAGCAGCCCTGCGGGGGGAAGGGATACGCAGTATTTT. It specifies CASSPAGGRDTQYF.